This T cell receptor beta chain emerged from a study of blood T cell repertoires in COVID-19. Study-wide background: Samples representing acute and convalescent COVID-19 were sourced from the United States, Italy and Spain. T cells, B-cell-depleted T cells, or PBMCs provided the cDNA or gDNA that served as material.

Germline V gives CDR1 SGHVS, CDR2 FQNEAQ. The CDR3 covers 13 residues. Trimming pared 1 base from V and 2 bases from J, leaving 5 bases between. How the authors handled the data: Nucleated cell counts were estimated from reference gene primer amplification. The assay was immunoSEQ multiplex PCR, and TCRdb's table has in-frame clones only and misses some. For V, J and clone size, that table is used; D and trimming come from the DNA. The data hold approximately 150,000 clones, with 84% observed a single time. The receptor comes from a man aged 60-69 years with active or convalescent COVID-19. This chain uses TRBV7-8 with TRBJ2-5; D is unclear. Sequenced input: peripheral blood. DNA of the CDR3: TGTGCCAGCAGCTTAGATCGGCAAGAGACCCAGTACTTC. Translating gives CASSLDRQETQYF.